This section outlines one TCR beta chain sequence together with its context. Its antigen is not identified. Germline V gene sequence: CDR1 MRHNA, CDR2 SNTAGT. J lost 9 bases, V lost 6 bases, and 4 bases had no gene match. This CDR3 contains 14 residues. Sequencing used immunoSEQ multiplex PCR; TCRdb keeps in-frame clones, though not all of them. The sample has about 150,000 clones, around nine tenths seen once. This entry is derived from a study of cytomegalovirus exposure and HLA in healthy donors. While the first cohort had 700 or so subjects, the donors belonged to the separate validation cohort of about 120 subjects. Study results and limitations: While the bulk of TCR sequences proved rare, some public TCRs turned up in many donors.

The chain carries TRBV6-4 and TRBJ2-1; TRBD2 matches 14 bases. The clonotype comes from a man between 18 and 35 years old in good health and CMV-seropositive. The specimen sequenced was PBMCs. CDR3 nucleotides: TGTGCCAGCAGGGGGACTAGCGGGAGTGGTGAGCAGTTCTTC. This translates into CASRGTSGSGEQFF.